The clone carrying this T cell receptor (beta chain) showed up just a few times. Its specificity is unknown. This sample is drawn from a study of T cell responses to AZD1222 COVID-19 vaccine. Per the germline V gene, CDR1 is MNHEY and CDR2 is SVGEGT. This CDR3 contains 13 residues. Between the trimmed V and J ends, which lost 1 base and 8 bases, there was a span of 11 bases. Sequencing used immunoSEQ multiplex PCR; TCRdb keeps in-frame clones, though not all of them. The sample holds about 110,000 clones, 87% seen once. Overall study findings and caveats: Compared with day 0, the breadth and depth of the Spike-specific TCR repertoire rose significantly after two doses of AZD1222. Clonal diversity may have been underestimated, and the donors were mostly white British, with more females than males.

Sequencing used peripheral blood, obtained on day 0 of AZD1222 vaccination. The J gene is TRBJ1-2, the V gene TRBV6-2 or TRBV6-3, with D perhaps TRBD1 (6 bases). This TCR was recovered from an adult in good health. CDR3 protein: CASSYWRGSGYTF. The CDR3 DNA sequence: TGTGCCAGCAGTTACTGGAGGGGGAGCGGCTACACCTTC.